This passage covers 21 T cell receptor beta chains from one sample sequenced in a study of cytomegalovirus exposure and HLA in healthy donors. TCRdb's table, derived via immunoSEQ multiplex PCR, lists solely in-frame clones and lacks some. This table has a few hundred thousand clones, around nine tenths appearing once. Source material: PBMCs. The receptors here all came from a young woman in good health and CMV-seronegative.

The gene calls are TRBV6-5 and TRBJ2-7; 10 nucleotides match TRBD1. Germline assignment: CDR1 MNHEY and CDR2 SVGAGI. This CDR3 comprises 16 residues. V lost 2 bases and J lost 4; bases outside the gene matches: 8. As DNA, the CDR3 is TGTGCCAGCAGTTACCGACAGGGGGCAGTTAAGTACGAGCAGTACTTC. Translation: CASSYRQGAVKYEQYF.

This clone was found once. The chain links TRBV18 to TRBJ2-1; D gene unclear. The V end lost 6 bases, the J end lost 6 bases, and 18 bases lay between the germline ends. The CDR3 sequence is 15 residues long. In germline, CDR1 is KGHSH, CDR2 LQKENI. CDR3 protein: CASSPYPSYSNEQFF. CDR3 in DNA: TGTGCCAGCTCGCCCTACCCAAGCTACTCCAATGAGCAGTTCTTC.

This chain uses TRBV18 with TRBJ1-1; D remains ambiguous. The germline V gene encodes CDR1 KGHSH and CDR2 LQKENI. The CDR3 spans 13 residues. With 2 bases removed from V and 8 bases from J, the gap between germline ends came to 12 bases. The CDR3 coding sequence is TGTGCCAGCTCACCAAGGGAGGAGGGAGAAGCTTTCTTT. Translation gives CASSPREEGEAFF.

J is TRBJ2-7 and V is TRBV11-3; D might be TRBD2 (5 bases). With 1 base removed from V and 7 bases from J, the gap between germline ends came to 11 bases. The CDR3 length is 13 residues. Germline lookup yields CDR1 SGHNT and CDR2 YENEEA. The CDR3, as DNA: TGTGCCAGCAGCTTAGGGGCTCCGGGGGAGCAGTACTTC. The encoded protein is CASSLGAPGEQYF.

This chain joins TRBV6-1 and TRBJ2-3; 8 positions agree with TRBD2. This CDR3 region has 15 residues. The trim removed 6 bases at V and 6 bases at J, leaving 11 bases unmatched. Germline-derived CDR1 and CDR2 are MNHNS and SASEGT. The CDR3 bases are TGTGCCAGCAGCGGGAGGGCCAGGTTGAGCGATACGCAGTATTTT. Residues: CASSGRARLSDTQYF.

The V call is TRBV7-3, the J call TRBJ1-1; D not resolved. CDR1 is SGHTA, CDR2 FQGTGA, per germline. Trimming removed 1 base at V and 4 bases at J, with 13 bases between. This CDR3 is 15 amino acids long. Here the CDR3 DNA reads TGTGCCAGCAGCTTAATGGGAGGAAGGGCCACTGAAGCTTTCTTT. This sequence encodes CASSLMGGRATEAFF.

CDR3 nucleotides: TGTGCCACCCGCGACAGGGTGCGTGCCAAAAACATTCAGTACTTC. Its translation: CATRDRVRAKNIQYF. The V and J genes are TRBV19 and TRBJ2-4; TRBD1 matches 7 bases. J lost 1 base, V lost 10 bases, and 10 bases had no gene match. Germline assignment: CDR1 LNHDA and CDR2 SQIVND (reference sequence). CDR3 size: 15 residues.

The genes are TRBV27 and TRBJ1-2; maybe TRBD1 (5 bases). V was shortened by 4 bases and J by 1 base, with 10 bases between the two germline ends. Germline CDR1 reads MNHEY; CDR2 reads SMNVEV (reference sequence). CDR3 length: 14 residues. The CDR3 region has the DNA TGTGCCAGCAGTTCCAGGGTAGTTAACTATGGCTACACCTTC. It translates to CASSSRVVNYGYTF.

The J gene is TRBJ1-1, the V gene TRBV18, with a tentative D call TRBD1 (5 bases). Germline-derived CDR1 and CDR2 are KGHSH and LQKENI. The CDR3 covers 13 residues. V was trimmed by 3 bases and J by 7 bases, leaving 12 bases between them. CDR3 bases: TGTGCCAGCTCACCCGGGACTGCCTTTGAAGCTTTCTTT. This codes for CASSPGTAFEAFF.

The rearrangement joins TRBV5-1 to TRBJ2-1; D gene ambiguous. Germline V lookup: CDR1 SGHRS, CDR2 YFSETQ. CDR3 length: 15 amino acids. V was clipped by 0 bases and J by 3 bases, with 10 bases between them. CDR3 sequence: CASSLALNIYNEQFF. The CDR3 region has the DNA TGCGCCAGCAGCTTGGCCTTGAACATCTACAATGAGCAGTTCTTC.

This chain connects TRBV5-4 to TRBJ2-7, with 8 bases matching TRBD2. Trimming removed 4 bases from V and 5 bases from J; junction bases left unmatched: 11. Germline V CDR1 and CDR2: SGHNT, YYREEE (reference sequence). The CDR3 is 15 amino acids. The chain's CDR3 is CASSPLSSGRNEQYF. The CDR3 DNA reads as TGTGCCAGCAGCCCCCTGTCGAGCGGGAGAAACGAGCAGTACTTC.

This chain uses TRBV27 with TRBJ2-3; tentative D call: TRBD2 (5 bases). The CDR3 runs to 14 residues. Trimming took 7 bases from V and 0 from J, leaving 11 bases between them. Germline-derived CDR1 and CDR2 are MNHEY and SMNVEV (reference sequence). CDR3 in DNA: TGTGCCAGCACCGTAAGGACTAGCACAGATACGCAGTATTTT. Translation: CASTVRTSTDTQYF.

CDR3 residues: CASSITHRPNSNQPQHF. The CDR3 DNA reads as TGTGCCAGTAGTATAACTCACAGGCCTAATAGCAATCAGCCCCAGCATTTT. This sequence joins TRBV19 and TRBJ1-5, with D possibly TRBD1 on 5 matching bases. The CDR3 runs to 17 residues. In germline, CDR1 is LNHDA, CDR2 SQIVND (reference sequence). V lost 2 bases to trimming and J lost 0 bases, with 14 bases between them.

The CDR3 nucleotides are TGTGCCAGCAGTGACCCCAGTATAACAGGAAACTATGGCTACACCTTC. Translated, it gives CASSDPSITGNYGYTF. The gene calls are TRBV6-1 and TRBJ1-2; possibly TRBD1 for D (5 bases). This CDR3 has 16 amino acids. Trimming stripped 3 bases from V and 2 bases from J, with 16 bases between. CDR1 and CDR2 from the germline V gene are MNHNS and SASEGT.

CDR3: CASSLDSWTDTQYF. In DNA form, the CDR3 reads TGTGCCAGCAGCTTGGACAGCTGGACAGATACGCAGTATTTT. This chain links TRBV7-8 with TRBJ2-3; perhaps TRBD1 as D (6 bases). CDR3 length: 14 residues. Germline values: CDR1 SGHVS, CDR2 FQNEAQ. The germline V and J ends were trimmed by 3 bases and 3 bases, with 10 bases remaining between them.

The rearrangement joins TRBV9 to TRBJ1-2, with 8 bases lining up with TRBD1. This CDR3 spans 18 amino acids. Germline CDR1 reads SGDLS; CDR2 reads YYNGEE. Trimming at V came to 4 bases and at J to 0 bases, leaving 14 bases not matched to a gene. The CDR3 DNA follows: TGTGCCAGCAGCCCCCGCCGGGGACAGGCCATAGCTAACTATGGCTACACCTTC. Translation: CASSPRRGQAIANYGYTF. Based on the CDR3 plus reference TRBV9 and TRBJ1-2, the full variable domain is DSGVTQTPKHLITATGQRVTLRCSPRSGDLSVYWYQQSLDQGLQFLIQYYNGEERAKGNILERFSAQQFPDLHSELNLSSLELGDSALYFCASSPRRGQAIANYGYTFGSGTRLTVV.

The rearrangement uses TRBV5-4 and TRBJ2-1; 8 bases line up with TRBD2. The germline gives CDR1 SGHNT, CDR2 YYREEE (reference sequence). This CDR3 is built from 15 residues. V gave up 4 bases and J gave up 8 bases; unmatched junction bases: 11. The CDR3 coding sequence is TGTGCCAGCAGCACCCCGGGGCTAGCGGGCTATGAGCAGTTCTTC. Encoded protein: CASSTPGLAGYEQFF.

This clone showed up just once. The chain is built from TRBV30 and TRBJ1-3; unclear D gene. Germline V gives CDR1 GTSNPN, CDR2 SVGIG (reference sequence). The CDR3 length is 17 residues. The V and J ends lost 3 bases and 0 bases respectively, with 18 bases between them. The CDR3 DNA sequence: TGTGCCTGGAGCCCCGTAGCAGGCGGGTACTCTGGAAACACCATATATTTT. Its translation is CAWSPVAGGYSGNTIYF.

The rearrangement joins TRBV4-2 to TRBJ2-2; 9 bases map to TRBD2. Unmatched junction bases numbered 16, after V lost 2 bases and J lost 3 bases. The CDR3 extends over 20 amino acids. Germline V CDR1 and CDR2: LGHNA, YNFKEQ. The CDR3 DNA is TGTGCCAGCAGCCAAAGGGCGGGTAGCGGGAGATTTGCGCACACCGGGGAGCTGTTTTTT. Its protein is CASSQRAGSGRFAHTGELFF.

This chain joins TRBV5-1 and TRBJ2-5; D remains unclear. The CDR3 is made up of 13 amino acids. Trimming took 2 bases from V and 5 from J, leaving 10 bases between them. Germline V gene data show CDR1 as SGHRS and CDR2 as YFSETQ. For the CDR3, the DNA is TGCGCCAGCAGCTTTCTCCTCCTTGAGACCCAGTACTTC. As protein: CASSFLLLETQYF.

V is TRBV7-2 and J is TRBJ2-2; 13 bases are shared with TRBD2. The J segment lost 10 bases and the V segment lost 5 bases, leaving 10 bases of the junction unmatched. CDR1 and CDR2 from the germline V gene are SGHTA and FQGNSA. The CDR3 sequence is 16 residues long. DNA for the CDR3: TGTGCCAGCAGCCGAAGGACTAGCGGGAGCAGGACGGAGCTGTTTTTT. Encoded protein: CASSRRTSGSRTELFF.